Presented here are 20 T cell receptor beta chains from one specimen sequenced in a study of blood T cell repertoires in COVID-19. Assay used: immunoSEQ multiplex PCR; TCRdb lists only in-frame clones, some missing. Among around 90,000 clones listed, roughly 92% were seen once. Source material: peripheral blood. These receptors were taken from a woman aged 60-70 years with active COVID-19.

The V and J genes are TRBV24-1 and TRBJ2-1, with D hard to call. Trimming shortened V by 4 bases and J by 11 bases, and 11 bases separated the two germline ends. The CDR3 has 12 residues. Germline V gene sequence: CDR1 KGHDR, CDR2 SFDVKD. DNA for the CDR3: TGTGCCACCAGTGAAAGCTGGTCAAAGCAGTTCTTC. Translated: CATSESWSKQFF.

The J gene is TRBJ1-5, the V gene TRBV7-9, with 8 bases lining up with TRBD1. Germline V gene sequence: CDR1 SEHNR, CDR2 FQNEAQ (reference sequence). Losses at the gene ends were 1 base for V and 3 bases for J; bases not matched to a gene: 2. The CDR3 has 15 amino acids. The CDR3 bases are TGTGCCAGCAGCTTAGGGACAGGGTACAATCAGCCCCAGCATTTT. This gives the protein CASSLGTGYNQPQHF.

The rearrangement uses TRBV28 and TRBJ2-7; the match to TRBD1 covers 7 bases. CDR1 and CDR2 (germline): MDHEN, SYDVKM. V was clipped by 5 bases and J by 7 bases; unmatched bases: 17. The CDR3 contains 16 residues. CDR3 DNA: TGTGCCAGCAGTGGGACCGGGACAGTACCCGCTAGGGAGCAGTACTTC. The encoded protein is CASSGTGTVPAREQYF.

The rearrangement uses TRBV28 and TRBJ2-7; TRBD1 might be the D (5 bases). Germline lookup yields CDR1 MDHEN and CDR2 SYDVKM. V was cut by 5 bases and J by 0 bases, with 14 bases left in between. The CDR3 contains 15 residues. CDR3 sequence: CASSPGHQSSYEQYF. The CDR3 region has the DNA TGTGCCAGCAGTCCAGGACACCAGAGCTCCTACGAGCAGTACTTC.

The rearrangement links TRBV20-1 to TRBJ1-4; 7 bases fit TRBD1. Germline V CDR1 and CDR2: DFQATT, SNEGSKA (reference sequence). The ends lost 3 bases at V and 7 bases at J; junction bases unmatched: 8. The CDR3 runs to 14 residues. CDR3 loop: CSASLGGGREKLFF. In DNA, the CDR3 is TGCAGTGCTAGTTTAGGGGGCGGGCGTGAAAAACTGTTTTTT.

The chain combines TRBV28 with TRBJ2-5, with 7 bases that match TRBD1. Germline V lookup: CDR1 MDHEN, CDR2 SYDVKM. The CDR3 has 14 residues. The V segment lost 6 bases and the J segment 5 bases; nucleotides outside the gene matches: 9. CDR3 sequence reads: CASRPGTAVETQYF. DNA for the CDR3: TGTGCCAGCAGGCCCGGGACAGCTGTGGAGACCCAGTACTTC.

This clone was counted a single time. V is TRBV5-5 and J is TRBJ2-5; D is possibly TRBD1 (6 bases). This CDR3 contains 14 residues. Germline V gene sequence: CDR1 SGHKS, CDR2 YYEKEE (reference sequence). The V end lost 4 bases, the J end lost 2 bases, and 12 bases lay between the germline ends. The CDR3 region is CASSQRTVQETQYF. CDR3 DNA: TGTGCCAGCAGCCAGAGGACAGTTCAAGAGACCCAGTACTTC.

The chain is built from TRBV30 and TRBJ1-3; D unclear. This CDR3 has 15 amino acids. Trimming stripped 0 bases from V and 4 bases from J, with 13 bases between. CDR1 GTSNPN and CDR2 SVGIG come from the germline V gene (reference sequence). The CDR3 here is CAWSVQSTIGNTIYF. DNA for the CDR3: TGTGCCTGGAGTGTACAAAGTACAATCGGAAACACCATATATTTT.

The rearrangement links TRBV7-2 to TRBJ2-3; the match to TRBD2 covers 9 bases. CDR1 and CDR2 from the germline V gene are SGHTA and FQGNSA. The CDR3 is 15 amino acids. Losses at the gene ends were 7 bases for V and 0 bases for J; bases not matched to a gene: 5. CDR3 sequence reads: CASTRRGGSTDTQYF. The DNA for the CDR3 is TGTGCCAGCACTCGGCGGGGGGGTAGCACAGATACGCAGTATTTT.

The chain couples TRBV9 to TRBJ2-1; TRBD2 matches 15 bases. V dropped 3 bases and J dropped 12; count of bases not matched to a gene: 7. The CDR3 extends over 15 amino acids. Germline-derived CDR1 and CDR2 are SGDLS and YYNGEE. CDR3 nucleotides: TGTGCCAGCAGCGCCGGACTAGCGGGGGGGCCTCTGCAGTTCTTC. This encodes CASSAGLAGGPLQFF.

This chain links TRBV7-6 with TRBJ1-1; possible D gene TRBD1, 6 bases. The V and J ends lost 6 bases and 3 bases respectively, with 20 bases between them. In germline, CDR1 is SGHVS, CDR2 FNYEAQ. The CDR3 spans 16 residues. Written as DNA, the CDR3 is TGTGCCAGCAGTTCCAGGGCAGGGGCAGGGGACACTGAAGCTTTCTTT. It yields the protein CASSSRAGAGDTEAFF.

This chain connects TRBV3-1 (or the pseudogene TRBV3-2) to TRBJ2-2; weak D call: TRBD1 (5 bases). V was pared by 2 bases and J by 3 bases, with 13 bases between. The V gene's germline CDR1 is LGHDT and CDR2 YNNKEL (reference sequence). The CDR3 totals 16 residues. The CDR3 bases are TGTGCCAGCAGCCAAAAAGGGGAATTGTACACCGGGGAGCTGTTTTTT. This codes for CASSQKGELYTGELFF.

This chain links TRBV23-1 with TRBJ1-1, with 8 bases aligning to TRBD1. TRBV23-1 is identified as an open reading frame with a role that is uncertain. This CDR3 has 15 amino acids. V shed 6 bases, J shed 4 bases, and the junction held 10 bases outside the gene matches. The CDR3 loop reads CASRPPYRGGTEAFF. For the CDR3, the DNA is TGCGCCAGCAGACCACCATACAGGGGGGGCACTGAAGCTTTCTTT.

The chain recombines TRBV19 with TRBJ2-7, with 7 bases that match TRBD2. In germline, CDR1 is LNHDA, CDR2 SQIVND (reference sequence). CDR3 length: 18 residues. V dropped 3 bases and J dropped 7; count of bases not matched to a gene: 21. CDR3 in amino acids: CASSMTLRSGASAGEQYF. CDR3 in DNA: TGTGCCAGTAGTATGACCCTCAGGAGCGGGGCCTCGGCGGGGGAGCAGTACTTC.

The CDR3 here is CASSPRGEQFF. The CDR3 coding sequence is TGTGCCAGCAGCCCCAGGGGGGAGCAGTTCTTC. The V gene is TRBV7-9, the J gene TRBJ2-1; 7 nucleotides align to TRBD1. The CDR3 totals 11 residues. The V gene end was trimmed by 5 bases and the J gene end by 10 bases; junction bases not matched to a gene: 2. Germline V gene lookup returns CDR1 SEHNR and CDR2 FQNEAQ (reference sequence).

The rearrangement uses TRBV5-4 and TRBJ1-4; possibly TRBD1 for D (6 bases). Trimming stripped 0 bases from V and 0 bases from J, with 9 bases between. Germline-derived CDR1 and CDR2 are SGHNT and YYREEE (reference sequence). This CDR3 has 16 amino acids. The chain's CDR3 is CASSLGQGTTNEKLFF. CDR3 bases: TGTGCCAGCAGCTTGGGGCAGGGGACAACTAATGAAAAACTGTTTTTT. The variable domain in full, completed from reference TRBV5-4 and TRBJ1-4, reads ETGVTQSPTHLIKTRGQQVTLRCSSQSGHNTVSWYQQALGQGPQFIFQYYREEENGRGNFPPRFSGLQFPNYSSELNVNALELDDSALYLCASSLGQGTTNEKLFFGSGTQLSVL.

The chain combines TRBV30 with TRBJ2-7; a weak D match, TRBD2 (6 bases). The V end was cut by 2 bases, the J end by 4 bases, with 18 bases between. The CDR3 runs to 15 residues. CDR1 is GTSNPN and CDR2 is SVGIG in the germline V gene (reference sequence). The CDR3 region has the DNA TGTGCCTGGAGTCCGGCCTCCGGGAGTATTTACGAGCAGTACTTC. This sequence encodes CAWSPASGSIYEQYF.

This chain uses TRBV18 with TRBJ1-6, with TRBD1 matching 7 bases. V was pared by 4 bases and J by 9 bases, with 6 bases of the junction left unmatched. The CDR3 extends over 14 amino acids. CDR1 and CDR2 from the germline V gene are KGHSH and LQKENI. CDR3 in amino acids: CASSLTGEVSPLHF. The CDR3, as DNA: TGTGCCAGCTCACTTACAGGGGAAGTTTCACCCCTCCACTTT.

This rearrangement joins TRBV6-6 to TRBJ2-7; 9 bases are shared with TRBD2. The germline CDR1 and CDR2 sequences are MNHNY and SVGAGI (reference sequence). The CDR3 has 14 amino acids. Trimming cost V 5 bases and J 9 bases; bases outside gene matches: 11. The chain's CDR3 is CASSKDGTSPSQYF. CDR3 nucleotides: TGTGCCAGCAGTAAAGACGGGACTAGCCCATCGCAGTACTTC.

Comments on this clone: Other nucleotide sequences from this sample produce the same CDR3. The V and J genes are TRBV28 and TRBJ1-1, with D possibly being TRBD1 (6 bases). Germline V gives CDR1 MDHEN, CDR2 SYDVKM. This CDR3 spans 11 amino acids. The V end was cut by 3 bases, the J end by 8 bases, with 7 bases between. The CDR3 region is CASSLGTEAFF. CDR3 DNA sequence: TGTGCCAGCAGTTTGGGGACAGAAGCTTTCTTT.